This T cell receptor beta chain was captured by sequencing in a study of T cells after posttransplantation cyclophosphamide. V lost 6 bases, J lost 2 bases, and 6 bases stayed unmatched. Germline loops: CDR1 KGHSH, CDR2 LQKENI. There are 15 residues in the CDR3. On the day of bone marrow donation, the related graft donor provided peripheral blood. This clone appeared many times. Libraries were prepared by immunoSEQ multiplex PCR; TCRdb keeps only in-frame clonotypes and omits some of them. The sample lists 20,000 to 30,000 clones, none appearing once, the ten largest making up about 4.5%. The TCR originated in a woman between 45 and 65 years old in good health, CMV-negative, and a related stem cell transplant donor. The V and J genes are TRBV18 and TRBJ1-1; 10 nucleotides agree with TRBD1. The sequenced sample was PBMCs. CDR3 residues: CASSLGQGENTEAFF. CDR3 bases: TGTGCCAGCTCCCTAGGACAGGGGGAAAACACTGAAGCTTTCTTT. The full variable domain, in which reference TRBV18 and TRBJ1-1 provide the parts outside the CDR3, is NAGVMQNPRHLVRRRGQEARLRCSPMKGHSHVYWYRQLPEEGLKFMVYLQKENIIDESGMPKERFSAEFPKEGPSILRIQQVVRGDSAAYFCASSLGQGENTEAFFGQGTRLTVV.